The entry below describes one TCR beta chain. Authors' analysis steps: From reference gene primer amplification, estimates of nucleated cell counts were derived. Assay: immunoSEQ multiplex PCR; the TCRdb copy retains only in-frame clones and omits some. V and J calls and clone size follow that table, whereas D and trimming were derived from the DNA. Of around 450,000 clones listed, 87% were seen once; the top ten hold under 2%. Cohort placement rested on clinical history that participants reported themselves. The data derive from a study of blood T cell repertoires in COVID-19. CDR3 length equals 13 residues. The germline V gene has CDR1 SQVTM and CDR2 ANQGSEA. V lost 4 bases to trimming and J lost 8 bases; unmatched junction nucleotides: 8.

V gene TRBV29-1 combines with J gene TRBJ1-2; 9 positions agree with TRBD1. The clonotype originates from a woman aged 18-29 years with acute COVID-19. Specimen: PBMCs or T cells enriched from blood (not recorded which). CDR3 residues: CSVGQGDGRGYTF. DNA of the CDR3: TGCAGCGTTGGACAGGGGGACGGAAGAGGCTACACCTTC.